This T cell receptor (beta chain) was sequenced in a study of human T cells and chemical hapten exposure. Study details: Sensitization involved placing 2% DPC onto a 2 cm by 2 cm region of upper inner arm skin. Alopecia universalis, totalis or areata was present in patients who were mostly female. Minor pooled library volume differences mainly drove per-sample TCR yield variation.

Noted time point: patch test 2, 6 weeks after DPC sensitization. Indicated treatment: therapeutic diphenylcyclopropenone sensitization with weekly scalp DPC. V lost 2 bases and J 8 bases, leaving 15 bases between the germline ends. Germline values: CDR1 MNHNY, CDR2 SVGAGI (reference sequence). CDR3 length: 14 amino acids. This clonotype was seen ten or more times. One entry per CDR3 protein, called by TCRdb with MiXCR from the RACE reads. The sample lists a few hundred thousand distinct CDR3 sequences, about 6% seen once, with roughly 5.4% in the top ten. This clonotype was obtained from a young woman with alopecia areata. Some clones in this sample may be carry-over from other donors' samples. This sequence joins TRBV6-6 and TRBJ1-2; a weak D match, TRBD1 (5 bases). This specimen consisted of whole blood, obtained in connection with sensitization to the hapten diphenylcyclopropenone (DPC). The CDR3 protein is CASSYEWGKLGYTF. The CDR3 DNA is TGTGCCAGCAGTTACGAATGGGGGAAATTGGGCTACACCTTC.